This T cell receptor beta chain was retrieved from a study of blood T cell repertoires in COVID-19. This table comes from immunoSEQ multiplex PCR, and its TCRdb copy is limited to in-frame clones, with some not included. The sample holds some 330,000 clones, roughly 90% seen once. The CDR3 has 18 amino acids. V was clipped by 5 bases and J by 2 bases, with 24 bases between them. The germline CDR1 and CDR2 sequences are SEHNR and FQNEAQ (reference sequence). This chain joins TRBV7-9 and TRBJ1-2, with D perhaps matching TRBD1 (5 bases). This receptor was obtained from a woman under 40 who had recovered from COVID-19. Sequencing was carried out using PBMCs or T cells enriched from blood (not recorded which). CDR3 in amino acids: CASSPADPNRLPNYGYTF. The CDR3 DNA is TGTGCCAGCAGCCCCGCGGACCCGAACAGGCTCCCGAACTATGGCTACACCTTC.